The 27 T cell receptor beta chains listed next were all sequenced from one sample in a study of Graves' ophthalmopathy and Graves' hyperthyroidism. Investigators amplified TCR beta CDR3 regions from RNA transcripts. HTBI primers were employed in first-round RT-PCR, then a second-round multiplex PCR followed. TCRdb re-called the multiplex PCR reads with MiXCR, one entry per CDR3 protein. The table has about 400,000 distinct CDR3 sequences, roughly 18% seen once. Input material: peripheral blood. The receptors here all came from a woman between 18 and 29 years old with Graves' ophthalmopathy.

This clonotype was picked up many times. The chain links TRBV6-2 or TRBV6-3 to TRBJ2-7; D remains unclear. Trimming shortened V by 1 base and J by 6 bases, and 7 bases separated the two germline ends. Per the germline V gene, CDR1 is MNHEY and CDR2 is SVGEGT. The CDR3 has 12 residues. The CDR3 loop reads CASSYFKREQYF. The CDR3 nucleotides are TGTGCCAGCAGTTACTTTAAGCGCGAGCAGTACTTC.

This clonotype was counted many times. The chain has TRBV11-2 and TRBJ1-2; the match to TRBD1 covers 7 bases. Germline V gene lookup returns CDR1 SGHAT and CDR2 FQNNGV. CDR3 size: 14 residues. V lost 5 bases, J lost 0 bases, and 3 bases stayed unmatched. CDR3 sequence: CASSDDRANYGYTF. The CDR3 DNA is TGTGCCAGCAGCGACGACAGGGCTAACTATGGCTACACCTTC.

The table lists this clonotype with many counts. The rearrangement joins TRBV5-5 to TRBJ2-4; D is unclear. The germline V and J ends were trimmed by 5 bases and 5 bases, with 11 bases remaining between them. CDR1 is SGHKS and CDR2 is YYEKEE in the germline V gene (reference sequence). The length of the CDR3 is 13 residues. CDR3 amino acids: CASRNLWENIQYF. The CDR3 nucleotides read TGTGCCAGCAGGAACCTTTGGGAAAACATTCAGTACTTC.

Many counts were recorded for this clonotype. One junction end disagrees with the germline gene, perhaps due to a read error. The chain recombines TRBV19 with TRBJ1-2; tentative D call: TRBD1 (6 bases). The CDR3 has 11 residues. Germline CDR1 LNHDA, CDR2 SQIVND (reference sequence). CDR3 amino acids: CASSMGRDTGF. CDR3 coding DNA: TGTGCCAGTAGTATGGGCCGGGACACCGGCTTC.

This clonotype was recorded many times. Here the CDR3 DNA reads TGTGCCAGCAGCTTAGGGGGAATGGGAACACTCTATTACGAGCAGTACTTC. It specifies CASSLGGMGTLYYEQYF. The rearrangement joins TRBV11-2 to TRBJ2-7; D ambiguous. CDR1 is SGHAT, CDR2 FQNNGV, per germline. The CDR3 contains 17 residues. V was cut by 1 base and J by 4 bases, with 20 bases left in between.

This clonotype was detected ten times or more. The CDR3 nucleotides are TGTGCCAGCAGCTGGGAAGGGACCGGGGCCAACGTCCTGACTTTC. Protein: CASSWEGTGANVLTF. The J gene is TRBJ2-6, the V gene TRBV7-2; the D call may be TRBD1 or TRBD2 (5 bases each). Trimming stripped 4 bases from V and 4 bases from J, with 11 bases between. This CDR3 is built from 15 residues. Germline V gives CDR1 SGHTA, CDR2 FQGNSA.

The J gene is TRBJ2-7, the V gene TRBV6-1; tentative D call: TRBD2 (6 bases). The V end was cut by 9 bases, the J end by 0 bases, with 12 bases between. Germline lookup yields CDR1 MNHNS and CDR2 SASEGT. The CDR3 length is 13 residues. This chain's CDR3 is CASFGGSSYEQYF. The CDR3 DNA follows: TGTGCCAGTTTCGGAGGGAGCTCCTACGAGCAGTACTTC.

The table lists this clonotype with many counts. The J gene is TRBJ2-7, the V gene TRBV4-1, with 9 positions matching TRBD2. The CDR3 has 15 amino acids. V lost 5 bases and J lost 0; bases outside the gene matches: 5. Germline loops: CDR1 MGHRA, CDR2 YSYEKL. The CDR3 DNA is TGCGCCAGCAGCTCCAGCGGGAGGAGCTCCTACGAGCAGTACTTC. It translates to CASSSSGRSSYEQYF.

This clonotype was picked up many times. This chain connects TRBV30 to TRBJ1-1, with D possibly TRBD1 on 6 matching bases. Germline V CDR1 and CDR2: GTSNPN, SVGIG (reference sequence). Trimming took off 1 base at V and 1 base at J, with 13 bases between the two ends. This CDR3 region has 15 residues. The CDR3 reads CAWSDPHRANTEAFF. Written as DNA, the CDR3 is TGTGCCTGGAGTGACCCACACAGGGCGAACACTGAAGCTTTCTTT.

This clonotype was seen many times. As DNA, the CDR3 is TGTGCCAGCAGTGCAGGGACAGAATTTGACTACGAGCAGTACTTC. Translated: CASSAGTEFDYEQYF. The V gene is TRBV28, the J gene TRBJ2-7; 7 bases fit TRBD1. J gave up 3 bases and V 5 bases, and 10 bases lay outside the gene matches. The CDR3 is made up of 15 amino acids. The germline V gene encodes CDR1 MDHEN and CDR2 SYDVKM.

This clonotype appeared many times. A much larger clone lies a single base off, so this may be a read error. Since the CDR3 does not end with the conserved phenylalanine or tryptophan, this likely comes from a read error. The chain has TRBV24-1 and TRBJ2-5; 12 bases fit TRBD2. Losses at the gene ends were 3 bases for V and 5 bases for J; bases not matched to a gene: 6. The CDR3 runs 16 residues. Germline V gene sequence: CDR1 KGHDR, CDR2 SFDVKD. CDR3 protein: CATSDRLAGAVETQYS. The CDR3 DNA follows: TGTGCCACCAGTGATCGACTAGCGGGGGCGGTGGAGACCCAGTACTCC.

At least ten counts were recorded for this clonotype. This chain links TRBV10-3 with TRBJ1-1, with a possible D match to TRBD1 (5 bases). The germline V gene has CDR1 ENHRY and CDR2 SYGVKD. V lost 3 bases and J lost 4, with 12 bases in between. The CDR3 is made up of 14 amino acids. The CDR3 coding sequence is TGTGCCATCAGTGATCGGCAGGGACCCACTGAAGCTTTCTTT. Its protein is CAISDRQGPTEAFF.

This clonotype was recorded many times. V usage is TRBV20-1 and J usage is TRBJ2-5, with 7 bases lining up with TRBD2. V lost 0 bases, J lost 5 bases, and 6 bases stayed unmatched. The CDR3 length is 14 residues. Germline loops: CDR1 DFQATT, CDR2 SNEGSKA (reference sequence). CDR3 DNA sequence: TGCAGTGCTAGAGAATTGTGGGGGGGGGAGACCCAGTACTTC. This encodes CSARELWGGETQYF.

Ten or more counts support this clonotype. The V and J genes are TRBV24-1 and TRBJ2-5; D might be TRBD2 (6 bases). Between the trimmed V and J ends, which lost 4 bases and 5 bases, there was a span of 13 bases. CDR1 and CDR2 (germline): KGHDR, SFDVKD. The CDR3 loop spans 14 amino acids. In DNA form, the CDR3 reads TGTGCCACCAGTGAACGGGGTCGGGGGGAGACCCAGTACTTC. Protein product: CATSERGRGETQYF.

In its sample, this clonotype was seen many times. J is TRBJ1-5 and V is TRBV20-1; tentative D call: TRBD1 (5 bases). CDR3 length: 12 amino acids. CDR1 DFQATT and CDR2 SNEGSKA come from the germline V gene (reference sequence). V was cut by 7 bases and J by 2 bases, with 9 bases left in between. The CDR3 region is CSEGRGNQPQHF. The CDR3 DNA reads TGCAGTGAGGGCAGGGGCAATCAGCCCCAGCATTTT.

CDR3 region: CASSYNAAPTYEQYF. As DNA, the CDR3 is TGTGCCAGCAGCTACAACGCTGCACCGACCTACGAGCAGTACTTC. V gene TRBV7-8 combines with J gene TRBJ2-7; D is undetermined. The V end was cut by 4 bases, the J end by 2 bases, with 15 bases between. The CDR3 has 15 amino acids. Germline V CDR1 and CDR2: SGHVS, FQNEAQ.

At least ten counts were recorded for this clonotype. The chain joins TRBV18 to TRBJ1-1, with D uncertain. Trimming took 3 bases from V and 1 from J, leaving 12 bases between them. The CDR3 is 15 amino acids. Germline CDR1 KGHSH, CDR2 LQKENI. The CDR3 bases are TGTGCCAGCTCACCCGGACGTACGGGGAACACTGAAGCTTTCTTT. Its protein product is CASSPGRTGNTEAFF. Drawing the rest from reference TRBV18 and TRBJ1-1, the complete variable domain is NAGVMQNPRHLVRRRGQEARLRCSPMKGHSHVYWYRQLPEEGLKFMVYLQKENIIDESGMPKERFSAEFPKEGPSILRIQQVVRGDSAAYFCASSPGRTGNTEAFFGQGTRLTVV.

This rearrangement joins TRBV20-1 to TRBJ2-7, with D tentatively TRBD1 or TRBD2 (5 bases each). The CDR3 runs to 15 residues. Deletions cut 0 bases from V and 6 bases from J, with 18 bases between. Germline CDR1 is DFQATT and CDR2 is SNEGSKA (reference sequence). The CDR3 reads CSARESWVGAGEQYF. The DNA of the CDR3 is TGCAGTGCTAGAGAGTCGTGGGTAGGGGCGGGCGAGCAGTACTTC.

The chain uses TRBV6-1 and TRBJ2-7; D not resolved. V was shortened by 4 bases and J by 5 bases, with 9 bases between the two germline ends. The CDR3 extends over 12 amino acids. Germline V CDR1 and CDR2: MNHNS, SASEGT. CDR3 protein: CASSASADEQYF. As DNA, the CDR3 is TGTGCCAGCAGTGCGTCGGCAGACGAGCAGTACTTC.

This clonotype has at least ten counts. The rearrangement links TRBV4-2 to TRBJ2-5, with D perhaps assigned TRBD1 or TRBD2 (5 bases each). Looked up from germline, CDR1 is LGHNA and CDR2 is YNFKEQ. CDR3 length: 12 residues. Trimming cost V 4 bases and J 7 bases, with 10 bases left between them. The chain's CDR3 is CASSRGKGTQYF. CDR3 in DNA: TGTGCCAGCAGCCGGGGGAAAGGGACCCAGTACTTC.

This clonotype was seen at least ten times. The chain uses TRBV29-1 and TRBJ2-5, with a weak D call TRBD2 (7 bases). The CDR3 is 14 amino acids. Trimming took 6 bases from V and 1 from J, leaving 15 bases between them. In germline, CDR1 is SQVTM, CDR2 ANQGSEA. CDR3 residues: CSVGLQGFQETQYF. CDR3 DNA sequence: TGCAGCGTGGGACTACAGGGCTTCCAAGAGACCCAGTACTTC. Combining the CDR3 with reference TRBV29-1 and TRBJ2-5 gives the whole variable domain SAVISQKPSRDICQRGTSLTIQCQVDSQVTMMFWYRQQPGQSLTLIATANQGSEATYESGFVIDKFPISRPNLTFSTLTVSNMSPEDSSIYLCSVGLQGFQETQYFGPGTRLLVL.

This clonotype was observed at least ten times. The chain uses TRBV12-3 or TRBV12-4 and TRBJ1-1; D gene unclear. Trimming stripped 3 bases from V and 5 bases from J, with 13 bases between. This CDR3 spans 14 amino acids. CDR3 residues: CASSFWGLGTEAFF. For the CDR3, the DNA is TGTGCCAGCAGTTTCTGGGGATTGGGGACTGAAGCTTTCTTT.

This clonotype was seen at least ten times. The chain joins TRBV27 to TRBJ2-5; the D gene is possibly TRBD2 (6 bases). Trimming left V 4 bases short and J 5 bases short, with 17 bases between. Germline CDR1 and CDR2: MNHEY and SMNVEV (reference sequence). CDR3 size: 15 residues. The CDR3 DNA is TGTGCCAGCAGTTCTAACCCGGAGGGGCGGGAGACCCAGTACTTC. As protein: CASSSNPEGRETQYF.

This clonotype was detected many times. The chain combines TRBV6-5 with TRBJ1-5; the D gene is possibly TRBD1 (6 bases). The CDR3 covers 15 residues. Germline V gene data show CDR1 as MNHEY and CDR2 as SVGAGI. V shed 3 bases and J shed 0 bases, with 9 bases lying between them. CDR3 sequence: CASSYARGSNQPQHF. The CDR3 DNA is TGTGCCAGCAGTTATGCCAGGGGTAGCAATCAGCCCCAGCATTTT.

At least ten counts were recorded for this clonotype. The chain combines TRBV7-3 with TRBJ2-2, with 11 positions matching TRBD2. Germline CDR1 and CDR2: SGHTA and FQGTGA. The CDR3 runs to 17 residues. The J segment lost 4 bases and the V segment lost 1 base, leaving 5 bases of the junction unmatched. DNA of the CDR3: TGTGCCAGCAGCTTAAGGGGACTAGCGGAGATCACCGGGGAGCTGTTTTTT. As protein: CASSLRGLAEITGELFF.

The sample holds many counts of this clonotype. This chain joins TRBV6-2 or TRBV6-3 and TRBJ1-1, with D maybe TRBD1 (5 bases). Trimming stripped 7 bases from V and 1 base from J, with 16 bases between. Germline-derived CDR1 and CDR2 are MNHEY and SVGEGT. CDR3 length: 15 residues. The CDR3 spells CASTSMQGPNTEAFF. In DNA, the CDR3 is TGTGCCAGCACCTCAATGCAGGGCCCGAACACTGAAGCTTTCTTT.

This clonotype was seen a single time. The chain links TRBV27 to TRBJ1-1; possibly TRBD1 for D (6 bases). V was shortened by 9 bases and J by 5 bases, with 16 bases between the two germline ends. The CDR3 totals 13 residues. Per the germline V gene, CDR1 is MNHEY and CDR2 is SMNVEV (reference sequence). The CDR3 nucleotides read TGTGCCAGTACGAAAAGGGGGGGTACTGAAGCTTTCTTT. Amino acids: CASTKRGGTEAFF.